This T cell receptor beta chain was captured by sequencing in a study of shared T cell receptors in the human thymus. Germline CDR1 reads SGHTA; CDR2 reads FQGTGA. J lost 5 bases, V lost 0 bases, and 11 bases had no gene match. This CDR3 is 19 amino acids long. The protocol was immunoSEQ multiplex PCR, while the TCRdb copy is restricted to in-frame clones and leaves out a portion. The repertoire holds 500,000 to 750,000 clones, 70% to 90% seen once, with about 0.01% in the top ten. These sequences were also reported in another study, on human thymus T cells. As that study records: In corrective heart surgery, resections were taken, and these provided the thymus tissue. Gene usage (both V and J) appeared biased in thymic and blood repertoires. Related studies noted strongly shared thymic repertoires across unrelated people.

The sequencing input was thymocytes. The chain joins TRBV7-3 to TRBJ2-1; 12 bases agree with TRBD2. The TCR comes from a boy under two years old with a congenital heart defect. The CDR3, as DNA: TGTGCCAGCAGCTTAACGGCTAGGACTAGCGGGATCGGCGACAATGAGCAGTTCTTC. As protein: CASSLTARTSGIGDNEQFF.